Here is one T cell receptor (beta chain) with its context. Its target is unknown. TCRdb redid the calling of the 5' RACE reads with MiXCR, one entry per CDR3 protein. The sample holds about half a million distinct CDR3 sequences, roughly 20% seen once. The source of the sample is a study of T-cell memory formation after mild COVID-19. Across the study: Across donors, TCR clusters were largely donor specific. Findings and caveats of the study: Pre-infection memory carried some responding clones, suggesting that cross-reactive memory joined.

The CDR3 has 20 residues. Trimming took off 4 bases at V and 5 bases at J, with 30 bases between the two ends. Germline V CDR1 and CDR2: SGHRS, YFSETQ. The source of this sequence is an adult woman who had mild COVID-19 (a few samples of this study predate the infection). Cell type and time point are not known. The source material was PBMCs or a T cell subset sorted from them (not recorded which). The chain employs TRBV5-1 and TRBJ2-2, with no clear D. Written as DNA, the CDR3 is TGCGCCAGCAGCCCGGCTCGGACCTTCTCTAGTGGGCAGAAGACCGGGGAGCTGTTTTTT. The encoded protein is CASSPARTFSSGQKTGELFF.